This T cell receptor (beta chain) originates from a study of T cell changes during pregnancy in multiple sclerosis. CDR3 length equals 14 residues. CDR1 SGHAT and CDR2 FQNNGV come from the germline V gene. The junction had 0 bases not matched to a gene; V was cut back by 1 base and J by 0 bases. Using immunoSEQ multiplex PCR, the repertoire was profiled, and TCRdb retains in-frame clones only, with some absent. The repertoire holds under 40,000 clones, more than 85% seen once, with approximately 8.3% in the top ten. Regarding this clone: In the same sample, other DNA sequences code for this CDR3.

The source is a female donor with multiple sclerosis, enrolled in a pregnancy study. The sample in question was CD8+ T cells from peripheral blood mononuclear cells, obtained in the third trimester of pregnancy. The chain couples TRBV11-2 to TRBJ2-7, with 7 bases that match TRBD2. The CDR3 nucleotides read TGTGCCAGCAGCTTAGGGGGGGGCTCCTACGAGCAGTACTTC. Protein product: CASSLGGGSYEQYF.